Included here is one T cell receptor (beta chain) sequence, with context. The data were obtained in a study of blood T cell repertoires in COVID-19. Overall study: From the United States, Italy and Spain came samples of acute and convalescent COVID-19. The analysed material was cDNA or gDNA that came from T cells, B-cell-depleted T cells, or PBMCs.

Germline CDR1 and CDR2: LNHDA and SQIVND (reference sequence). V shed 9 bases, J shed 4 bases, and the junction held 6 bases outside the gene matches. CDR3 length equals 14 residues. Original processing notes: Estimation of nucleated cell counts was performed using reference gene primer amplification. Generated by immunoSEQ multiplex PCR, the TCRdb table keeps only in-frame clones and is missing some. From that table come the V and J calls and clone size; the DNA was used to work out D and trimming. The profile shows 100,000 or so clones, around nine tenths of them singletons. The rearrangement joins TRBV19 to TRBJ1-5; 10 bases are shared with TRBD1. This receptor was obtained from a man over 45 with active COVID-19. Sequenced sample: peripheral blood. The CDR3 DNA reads TGTGCCAGCGCGGACAGGGGGAGGAATCAGCCCCAGCATTTT. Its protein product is CASADRGRNQPQHF.